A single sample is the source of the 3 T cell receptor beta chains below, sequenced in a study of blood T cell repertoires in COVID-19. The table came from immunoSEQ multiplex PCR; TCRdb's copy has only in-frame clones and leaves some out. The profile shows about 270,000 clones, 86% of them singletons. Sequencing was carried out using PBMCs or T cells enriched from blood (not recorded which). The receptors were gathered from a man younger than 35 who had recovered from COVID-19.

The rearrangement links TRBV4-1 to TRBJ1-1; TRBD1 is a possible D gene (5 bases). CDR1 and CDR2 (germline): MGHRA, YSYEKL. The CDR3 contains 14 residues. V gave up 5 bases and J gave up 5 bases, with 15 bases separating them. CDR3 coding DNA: TGCGCCAGCAGCTCCGGATCAGGGCGGACTGAAGCTTTCTTT. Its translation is CASSSGSGRTEAFF.

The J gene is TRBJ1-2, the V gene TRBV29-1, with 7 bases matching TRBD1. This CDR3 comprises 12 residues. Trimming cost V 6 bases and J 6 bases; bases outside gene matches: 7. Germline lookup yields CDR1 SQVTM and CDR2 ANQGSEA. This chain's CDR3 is CSVPGQVDGYTF. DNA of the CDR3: TGCAGCGTCCCCGGACAGGTGGATGGCTACACCTTC. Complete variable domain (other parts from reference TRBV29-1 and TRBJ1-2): SAVISQKPSRDICQRGTSLTIQCQVDSQVTMMFWYRQQPGQSLTLIATANQGSEATYESGFVIDKFPISRPNLTFSTLTVSNMSPEDSSIYLCSVPGQVDGYTFGSGTRLTVV.

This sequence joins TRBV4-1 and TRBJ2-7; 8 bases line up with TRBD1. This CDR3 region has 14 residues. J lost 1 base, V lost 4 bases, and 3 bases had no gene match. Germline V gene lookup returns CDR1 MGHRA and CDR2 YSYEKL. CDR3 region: CASSPGQGSYEQYF. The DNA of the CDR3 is TGCGCCAGCAGCCCTGGACAGGGATCCTACGAGCAGTACTTC.